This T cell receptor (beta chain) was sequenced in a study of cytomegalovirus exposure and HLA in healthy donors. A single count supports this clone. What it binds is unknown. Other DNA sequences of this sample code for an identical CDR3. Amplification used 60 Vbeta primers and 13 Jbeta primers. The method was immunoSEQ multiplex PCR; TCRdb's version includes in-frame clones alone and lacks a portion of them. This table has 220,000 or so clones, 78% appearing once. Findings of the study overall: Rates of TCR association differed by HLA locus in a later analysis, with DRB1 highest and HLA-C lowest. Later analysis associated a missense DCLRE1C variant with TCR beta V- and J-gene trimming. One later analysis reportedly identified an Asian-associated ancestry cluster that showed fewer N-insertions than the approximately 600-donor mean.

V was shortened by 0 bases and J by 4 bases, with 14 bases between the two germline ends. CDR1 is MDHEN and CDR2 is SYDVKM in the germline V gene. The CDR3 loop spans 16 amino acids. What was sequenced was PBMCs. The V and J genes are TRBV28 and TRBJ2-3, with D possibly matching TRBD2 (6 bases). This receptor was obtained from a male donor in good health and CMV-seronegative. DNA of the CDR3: TGTGCCAGCAGTTTATGGGGAGGAATTAGCTCAGATACGCAGTATTTT. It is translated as CASSLWGGISSDTQYF.